This T cell receptor beta chain was obtained from a study of post-analysis software for immune sequencing data. Looking at the study overall: The disease courses spanned relapsing-remitting, secondary progressive and progressive-relapsing forms of multiple sclerosis. Broader study findings: Controls showed lower frequencies than patients for five TRBV segments, and TRBV5-6, TRBV5-1 and TRBV20-1 were among these.

This clonotype was seen at least ten times. Its antigen is undetermined. CDR1 SGHTA and CDR2 FQGNSA come from the germline V gene. Trimming took 5 bases from V and 5 from J; bases not matched to a gene: 15. The CDR3 contains 17 residues. The TCR beta cDNA libraries contained unique molecular identifiers. Input of about 0.9 to 10 million T cells yielded around 500,000 cDNA molecules. TCRdb re-analysed the PCR reads in MiXCR, keeping a single row per CDR3 protein. Altogether approximately 260,000 distinct CDR3 sequences are present, 30% to 45% being singletons, with the ten largest covering less than 6%.

The genes are TRBV7-2 and TRBJ1-1; 9 positions agree with TRBD1. Specimen: blood. This clonotype was sampled from a girl aged 10 to 17 with multiple sclerosis. CDR3 nucleotide sequence: TGTGCCAGCAGCCCACGCCCCGGACAGGGGAGAAAGACTGAAGCTTTCTTT. Translated: CASSPRPGQGRKTEAFF.